This T cell receptor (beta chain) appears in the sequencing data of a study of long-term antiretroviral therapy in people with HIV. Whole-study context: The earliest samples came about a decade before the 2015 immediate-ART recommendation. Findings and caveats of the study: All time points showed a repertoire dominated by clones expanded before ART.

Concerning this clone itself: Its antigen is currently unknown.

Trimming stripped 6 bases from V and 5 bases from J, with 35 bases between. The CDR3 is made up of 21 amino acids. The germline V gene has CDR1 LNHNV and CDR2 YYDKDF (reference sequence). Runs used v3.0 of the immunoSEQ assay and were done at survey level. Sequenced by immunoSEQ multiplex PCR; TCRdb stores in-frame clones only, minus some. Seen here are fewer than 6,500 clones, just under 80% observed once, and the top ten hold roughly a tenth. This material consisted of unsorted PBMCs, taken 1.8 years before starting antiretroviral therapy. This clonotype was obtained from a man aged 35 to 55 with HIV. The V gene is TRBV15, the J gene TRBJ2-1; no reliable D call. CDR3 loop: CATRADWTPGKEFVADNEQFF. CDR3 nucleotides: TGTGCCACCAGAGCCGACTGGACCCCCGGTAAGGAGTTTGTTGCGGACAATGAGCAGTTCTTC.